The following is a T cell receptor beta chain sequence with its context. These data originate in a study of T cell responses to AZD1222 COVID-19 vaccine. CDR3 length equals 18 residues. TCRdb's table, derived via immunoSEQ multiplex PCR, lists solely in-frame clones and lacks some. The sample carries approximately 94,000 clones, about 83% recorded once. J is TRBJ2-1 and V is TRBV1; TRBD2, as called in the table, went unchecked against the DNA. TRBV1 is reported as a pseudogene. The source was peripheral blood, collected on day 0 of AZD1222 vaccination. The sequence was collected from an adult in good health. CDR3 in amino acids: CTSSQVEGSGSSYNEQFF. The CDR3 DNA is TGCACCAGCAGCCAAGTGGAGGGTAGCGGGAGCTCCTACAATGAGCAGTTCTTC.